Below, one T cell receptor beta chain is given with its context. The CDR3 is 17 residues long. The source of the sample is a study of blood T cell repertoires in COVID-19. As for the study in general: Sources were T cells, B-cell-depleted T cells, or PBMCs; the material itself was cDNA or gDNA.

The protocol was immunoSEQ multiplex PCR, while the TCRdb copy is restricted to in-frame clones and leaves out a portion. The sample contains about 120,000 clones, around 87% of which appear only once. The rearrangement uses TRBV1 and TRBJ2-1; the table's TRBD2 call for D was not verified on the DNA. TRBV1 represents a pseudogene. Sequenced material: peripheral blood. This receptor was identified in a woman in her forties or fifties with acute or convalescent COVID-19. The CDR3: CTSSQGRLAGGIDEQFF. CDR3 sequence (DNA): TGCACCAGCAGCCAAGGAAGACTAGCGGGAGGAATTGATGAGCAGTTCTTC.